The 27 T cell receptor beta chains in this list originate from one sample, sequenced in a study of CD8 T cells in ankylosing spondylitis (dated by TCRdb to about 2017). The receptor library was made with 5' RACE. The instrument was an Illumina HiSeq 2500. The public reads were reanalyzed by TCRdb: fastp trimming at Q25, MiXCR alignment, in-frame beta chains only. Under each unique CDR3 protein, matching rows form one entry showing the most common genes and DNA. This sample holds 200,000 to 300,000 distinct CDR3 sequences; under 12% were observed only once. The top ten clonotypes cover around 3% of the sample. Sequencing input: blood, either unsorted or a sorted T cell fraction (not recorded which). These receptors were obtained from a male donor with ankylosing spondylitis or in good health (not recorded which).

V gene TRBV7-2 combines with J gene TRBJ2-5; 12 bases are shared with TRBD1. From germline, CDR1 is SGHTA and CDR2 FQGNSA. The length of the CDR3 is 13 residues. Trimming removed 5 bases from V and 7 bases from J; junction bases left unmatched: 2. The CDR3 coding sequence is TGTGCCAGCAGCCTGGGACAGGGGGCGACCCAGTACTTC. It codes for CASSLGQGATQYF.

This clonotype showed up many times. The chain uses TRBV20-1 and TRBJ2-2; D gene ambiguous. This CDR3 has 14 residues. Between the trimmed V and J ends, which lost 3 bases and 0 bases, there was a span of 8 bases. Germline CDR1 is DFQATT and CDR2 is SNEGSKA (reference sequence). In DNA form, the CDR3 reads TGCAGTGCTAGGAGGCAGCCGAACACCGGGGAGCTGTTTTTT. This sequence encodes CSARRQPNTGELFF.

This clonotype was found many times. This sequence joins TRBV9 and TRBJ2-7; D is possibly TRBD2 (6 bases). Germline assignment: CDR1 SGDLS and CDR2 YYNGEE. The ends were cut back, 0 bases at V and 0 bases at J, with 13 bases in the middle. The CDR3 is 16 amino acids. CDR3 protein: CASSVDGGSLSYEQYF. In DNA form, the CDR3 reads TGTGCCAGCAGCGTAGATGGGGGGAGCCTCTCCTACGAGCAGTACTTC.

This clonotype has ten or more counts. The V gene is TRBV20-1, the J gene TRBJ1-2; 7 bases match TRBD1. CDR1 is DFQATT, CDR2 SNEGSKA, per germline (reference sequence). CDR3 length: 14 residues. The V segment lost 6 bases and the J segment 2 bases; nucleotides outside the gene matches: 9. The CDR3 loop reads CSASPGQANYGYTF. CDR3 sequence (DNA): TGCAGTGCCTCTCCTGGACAGGCCAACTATGGCTACACCTTC.

This clonotype came up many times. This chain connects TRBV12-3 or TRBV12-4 to TRBJ2-3, with a weak D call TRBD2 (6 bases). Trimming took 5 bases from V and 1 from J, leaving 16 bases between them. The CDR3 loop spans 16 amino acids. CDR3 coding DNA: TGTGCCAGCAGTCCCAAGACTAGATCGGGCACAGATACGCAGTATTTT. This sequence encodes CASSPKTRSGTDTQYF.

This chain joins TRBV6-1 and TRBJ2-6, with a tentative D call TRBD1 (6 bases). With 1 base removed from V and 0 bases from J, the gap between germline ends came to 7 bases. The CDR3 spans 16 residues. CDR1 is MNHNS and CDR2 is SASEGT in the germline V gene. As DNA, the CDR3 is TGTGCCAGCAGTGAAGAAGGGGGCTCTGGGGCCAACGTCCTGACTTTC. Encoded protein: CASSEEGGSGANVLTF.

Note on this clonotype: One base away lies a much larger clone, so this may be a sequencing read error. The chain combines TRBV30 with TRBJ2-3; D gene unclear. The CDR3 length is 11 residues. The germline V gene has CDR1 GTSNPN and CDR2 SVGIG (reference sequence). This chain's CDR3 is CAWRGTDTRYF. In DNA, the CDR3 is TGTGCCTGGAGGGGCACAGATACGCGGTATTTT.

This clonotype was seen only a few times. This sequence joins TRBV7-9 and TRBJ2-3; unclear D gene. The CDR3 is made up of 13 amino acids. Germline V gene lookup returns CDR1 SEHNR and CDR2 FQNEAQ (reference sequence). V dropped 5 bases and J dropped 10 bases, with 16 bases sitting between them. CDR3 DNA sequence: TGTGCCAGCAGCCCTCGTGACCAGTCTGCGCAGTATTTT. Translating it yields CASSPRDQSAQYF.

The rearrangement uses TRBV12-2 and TRBJ2-7; the listed D gene, TRBD1, was not tested against the DNA. TRBV12-2 is noted as a pseudogene. This CDR3 is built from 16 residues. The CDR3 loop reads CASRNRPRPAVYEQYF. The CDR3 bases are TGTGCAAGTCGCAATCGCCCCCGACCAGCGGTCTACGAGCAGTACTTC.

This clonotype was recorded at least ten times. This rearrangement joins TRBV5-1 to TRBJ2-3; 7 positions agree with TRBD2. Germline CDR1 SGHRS, CDR2 YFSETQ. V lost 5 bases to trimming and J lost 0 bases; unmatched junction nucleotides: 9. This CDR3 has 16 residues. Written as DNA, the CDR3 is TGCGCCAGCAGGGCTAGCGGAGAAGTTAGCACAGATACGCAGTATTTT. Its protein product is CASRASGEVSTDTQYF.

This clonotype occurred many times. V is TRBV12-3 or TRBV12-4 and J is TRBJ1-1, with a weak D call TRBD1 (6 bases). CDR3 length equals 14 residues. Trimming removed 2 bases from V and 7 bases from J, with 14 bases in between. The CDR3 nucleotides are TGTGCCAGCAGTTTAATCGCAGGGGCGGATGAAGCTTTCTTT. Its translation is CASSLIAGADEAFF.

This clonotype was detected ten times or more. The chain uses TRBV25-1 and TRBJ2-1; weak D call: TRBD1 (6 bases). CDR1 and CDR2 from the germline V gene are MGHDK and SYGVNS. This CDR3 has 15 residues. The V end lost 3 bases, the J end lost 0 bases, and 9 bases lay between the germline ends. In nucleotides, the CDR3 is TGTGCCAGCAGTGATGGGGGCCGCTCCTACAATGAGCAGTTCTTC. It encodes CASSDGGRSYNEQFF.

Ten or more counts support this clonotype. The gene calls are TRBV12-3 or TRBV12-4 and TRBJ1-2, with D possibly TRBD1 on 5 matching bases. Trimming shortened V by 6 bases and J by 8 bases, and 10 bases separated the two germline ends. This CDR3 has 11 residues. Here the CDR3 reads CASSTGSGYTF. The CDR3 DNA follows: TGTGCCAGCAGCACAGGTTCGGGCTACACCTTC.

The gene calls are TRBV9 and TRBJ2-5; D uncertain. The CDR3 is 13 amino acids. V was shortened by 0 bases and J by 4 bases, with 7 bases between the two germline ends. Per germline, CDR1 SGDLS and CDR2 YYNGEE. DNA of the CDR3: TGTGCCAGCAGCGTAGTCCCCCGAGAGACCCAGTACTTC. Residues: CASSVVPRETQYF.

This clonotype was seen repeatedly, ten times or more. The J gene is TRBJ2-5, the V gene TRBV5-1; D is uncertain. Trimming pared 4 bases from V and 3 bases from J, leaving 10 bases between. This CDR3 is 13 amino acids long. Germline V gene sequence: CDR1 SGHRS, CDR2 YFSETQ. The CDR3 loop is CASSLDTEETQYF. For the CDR3, the DNA is TGCGCCAGCAGCCTCGACACCGAAGAGACCCAGTACTTC.

About this clonotype itself: This could be a read error, since a much larger clone is one nucleotide away. The chain recombines TRBV11-2 with TRBJ2-2; 11 nucleotides line up with TRBD1. The germline gives CDR1 SGHAT, CDR2 FQNNGV. The CDR3 has 19 amino acids. CDR3 in amino acids: CASSSSGTGGSPNTEELFF. The DNA of the CDR3 is TGTGCCAGCAGCTCCTCTGGGACAGGGGGTTCACCGAACACCGAGGAGCTGTTTTTT.

This clonotype occurred many times. The chain has TRBV5-1 and TRBJ2-3; D is possibly TRBD2 (5 bases). The V end lost 3 bases, the J end lost 2 bases, and 13 bases lay between the germline ends. The CDR3 sequence is 15 residues long. The germline V gene encodes CDR1 SGHRS and CDR2 YFSETQ. Here the CDR3 DNA reads TGCGCCAGCAGCTGGGCTGGGAGCCCCACAGATACGCAGTATTTT. Translating it yields CASSWAGSPTDTQYF.

Many counts were recorded for this clonotype. This chain links TRBV9 with TRBJ2-3; D not certain. CDR3 size: 11 residues. Deletions cut 0 bases from V and 8 bases from J, with 4 bases between. From germline, CDR1 is SGDLS and CDR2 YYNGEE. This CDR3 reads CASSVEGTQYF. CDR3 in DNA: TGTGCCAGCAGCGTAGAGGGTACGCAGTATTTT.

The table lists this clonotype with a count of one. This sequence may be a read error, since a much larger clone differs from it by one base. Given the absence of the conserved phenylalanine or tryptophan at the CDR3 end, a read error is likely. This sequence joins TRBV29-1 and TRBJ1-1; D perhaps matches TRBD1 (5 bases). In germline, CDR1 is SQVTM, CDR2 ANQGSEA. The V and J ends lost 2 bases and 11 bases respectively, with 12 bases between them. The CDR3 consists of 11 residues. The CDR3 protein is CSVESGWGAFS. CDR3 bases: TGCAGCGTTGAATCAGGGTGGGGGGCTTTCTCT.

Ten or more counts support this clonotype. The rearrangement links TRBV10-3 to TRBJ2-7; 9 positions match TRBD1. The CDR3 length is 15 residues. The V segment lost 3 bases and the J segment 5 bases; nucleotides outside the gene matches: 8. CDR1 and CDR2 (germline): ENHRY, SYGVKD. As DNA, the CDR3 is TGTGCCATCAGTGATAAAGGGACAGGGAGCGACGAGCAGTACTTC. Its translation is CAISDKGTGSDEQYF.

The chain joins TRBV20-1 to TRBJ1-3; 7 bases align to TRBD1. CDR1 is DFQATT and CDR2 is SNEGSKA in the germline V gene (reference sequence). V was pared by 2 bases and J by 8 bases, with 6 bases of the junction left unmatched. This CDR3 has 13 residues. This chain's CDR3 is CSARRQGTDTIYF. The CDR3 nucleotides read TGCAGTGCTAGACGCCAGGGGACAGACACCATATATTTT.

This clonotype was seen at least ten times. In DNA form, the CDR3 reads TGCAGTGCTAGGGGACTAGCGGGGAGGAATGAGCAGTTCTTC. Its protein is CSARGLAGRNEQFF. V is TRBV20-1 and J is TRBJ2-1; 13 nucleotides agree with TRBD2. V shed 3 bases and J 7 bases; nucleotides not matched to a gene: 3. Germline-derived CDR1 and CDR2 are DFQATT and SNEGSKA (reference sequence). The CDR3 covers 14 residues.

This clonotype occurred many times. This chain uses TRBV20-1 with TRBJ2-7; the D gene is possibly TRBD2 (5 bases). The germline V gene encodes CDR1 DFQATT and CDR2 SNEGSKA (reference sequence). V shed 3 bases and J shed 6 bases, with 18 bases lying between them. The CDR3 has 14 amino acids. The CDR3 loop is CSASLLASSGEQYF. CDR3 coding DNA: TGCAGTGCTAGCCTCCTAGCCAGCAGCGGCGAGCAGTACTTC.

This clonotype was found many times. The chain recombines TRBV29-1 with TRBJ2-7; 10 bases fit TRBD1. This CDR3 is 14 amino acids long. CDR1 and CDR2 from the germline V gene are SQVTM and ANQGSEA. V shed 4 bases, J shed 5 bases, and the junction held 8 bases outside the gene matches. CDR3 amino acids: CSVVGGQGTNEQYF. The CDR3 DNA reads as TGCAGCGTTGTAGGGGGACAGGGGACAAACGAGCAGTACTTC.

This clonotype appeared many times. The chain joins TRBV7-2 to TRBJ2-2; 14 nucleotides match TRBD2. The germline V gene has CDR1 SGHTA and CDR2 FQGNSA. The trim removed 4 bases at V and 3 bases at J, leaving 4 bases unmatched. There are 17 residues in the CDR3. The CDR3 spells CASSWTSGGSYTGELFF. Here the CDR3 DNA reads TGTGCCAGCAGCTGGACTAGCGGGGGGTCGTACACCGGGGAGCTGTTTTTT.

In this sample, this clonotype turned up many times. V is TRBV7-8 and J is TRBJ2-7; D unclear. Trimming cost V 5 bases and J 2 bases, with 22 bases left between them. The CDR3 runs 17 residues. CDR1 and CDR2 (germline): SGHVS, FQNEAQ. The CDR3, as DNA: TGTGCCAGCAGCCTCCCCCGTGTAACGGCCTCGACCTACGAGCAGTACTTC. It translates to CASSLPRVTASTYEQYF. The full variable domain, completed using reference TRBV7-8 and TRBJ2-7, is GAGVSQSPRYKVAKRGQDVALRCDPISGHVSLFWYQQALGQGPEFLTYFQNEAQLDKSGLPSDRFFAERPEGSVSTLKIQRTQQEDSAVYLCASSLPRVTASTYEQYFGPGTRLTVT.

This clonotype has ten or more counts. This chain joins TRBV12-3 or TRBV12-4 and TRBJ2-2; a possible D gene is TRBD1 (6 bases). The CDR3 length is 15 residues. V lost 1 base to trimming and J lost 2 bases, with 8 bases between them. The CDR3 DNA reads as TGTGCCAGCAGTTTAGGGGGGCGAAACACCGGGGAGCTGTTTTTT. It specifies CASSLGGRNTGELFF.